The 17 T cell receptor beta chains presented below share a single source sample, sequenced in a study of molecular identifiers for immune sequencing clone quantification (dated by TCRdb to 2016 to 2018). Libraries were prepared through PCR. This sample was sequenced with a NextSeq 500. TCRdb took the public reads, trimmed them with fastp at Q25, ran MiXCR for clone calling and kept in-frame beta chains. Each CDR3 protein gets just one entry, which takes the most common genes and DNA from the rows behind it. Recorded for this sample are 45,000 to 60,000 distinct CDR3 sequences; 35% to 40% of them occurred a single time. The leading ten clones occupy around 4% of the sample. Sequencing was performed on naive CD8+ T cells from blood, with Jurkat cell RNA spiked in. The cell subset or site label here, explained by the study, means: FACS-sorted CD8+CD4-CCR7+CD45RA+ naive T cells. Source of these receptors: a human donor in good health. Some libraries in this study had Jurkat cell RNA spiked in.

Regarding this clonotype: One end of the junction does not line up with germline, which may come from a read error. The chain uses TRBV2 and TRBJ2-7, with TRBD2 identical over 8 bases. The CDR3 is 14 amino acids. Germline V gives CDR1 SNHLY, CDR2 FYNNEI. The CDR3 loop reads CASSSGSSSCEQYF. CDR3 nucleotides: TGTGCCAGCAGCAGCGGGAGTAGTTCCTGCGAGCAGTACTTC.

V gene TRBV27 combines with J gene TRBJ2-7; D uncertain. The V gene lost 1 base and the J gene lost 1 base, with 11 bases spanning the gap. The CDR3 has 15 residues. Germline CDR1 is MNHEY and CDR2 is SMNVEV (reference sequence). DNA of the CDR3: TGTGCCAGCAGTTTATTCCCGACGGTGTCCTACGAGCAGTACTTC. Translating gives CASSLFPTVSYEQYF.

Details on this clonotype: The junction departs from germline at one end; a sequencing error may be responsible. This CDR3 is CASSTDGYEQDF. For the CDR3, the DNA is TGTGCCAGCAGCACTGACGGGTACGAGCAGGACTTC. The V and J genes are TRBV27 and TRBJ2-7; D uncertain. The CDR3 totals 12 residues. The V gene's germline CDR1 is MNHEY and CDR2 SMNVEV (reference sequence).

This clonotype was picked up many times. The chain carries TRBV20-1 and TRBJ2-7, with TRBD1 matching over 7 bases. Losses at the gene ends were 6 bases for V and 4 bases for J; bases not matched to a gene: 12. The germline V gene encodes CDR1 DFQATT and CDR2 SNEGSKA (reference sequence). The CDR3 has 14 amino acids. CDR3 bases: TGCAGTGCCAGGGCTAGGGACAGTGGATACGAGCAGTACTTC. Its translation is CSARARDSGYEQYF.

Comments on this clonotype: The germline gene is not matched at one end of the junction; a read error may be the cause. The CDR3 loop reads CASFLTGRTYEQHF. The CDR3 region has the DNA TGTGCCAGCTTCCTTACCGGGAGGACCTACGAGCAGCACTTC. V gene TRBV2 combines with J gene TRBJ2-7; 7 bases agree with TRBD2. This CDR3 is built from 14 residues. CDR1 is SNHLY and CDR2 is FYNNEI in the germline V gene.

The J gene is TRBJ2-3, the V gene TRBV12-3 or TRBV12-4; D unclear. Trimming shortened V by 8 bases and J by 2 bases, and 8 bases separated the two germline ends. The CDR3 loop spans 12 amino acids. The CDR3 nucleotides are TGTGCCAGCGCCTTGGCCACAGATACGCAGTATTTT. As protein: CASALATDTQYF.

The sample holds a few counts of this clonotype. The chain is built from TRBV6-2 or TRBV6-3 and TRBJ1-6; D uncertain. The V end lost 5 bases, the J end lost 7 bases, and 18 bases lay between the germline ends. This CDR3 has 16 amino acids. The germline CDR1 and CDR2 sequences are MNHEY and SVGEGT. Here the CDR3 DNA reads TGTGCCAGCAGTAACCGCGGATGGTCCCCCAATTCACCCCTCCACTTT. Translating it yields CASSNRGWSPNSPLHF.

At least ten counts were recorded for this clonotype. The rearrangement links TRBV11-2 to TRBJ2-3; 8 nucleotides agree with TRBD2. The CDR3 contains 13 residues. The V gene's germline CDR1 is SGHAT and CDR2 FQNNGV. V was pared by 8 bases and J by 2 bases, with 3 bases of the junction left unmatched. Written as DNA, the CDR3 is TGTGCCAGCTCGCGGGGGGCCACAGATACGCAGTATTTT. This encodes CASSRGATDTQYF.

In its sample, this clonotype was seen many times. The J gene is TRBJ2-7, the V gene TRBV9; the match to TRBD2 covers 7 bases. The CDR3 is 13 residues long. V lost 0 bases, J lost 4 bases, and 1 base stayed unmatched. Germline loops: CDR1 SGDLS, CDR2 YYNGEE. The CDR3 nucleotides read TGTGCCAGCAGCGTAGGACTAGCTTACGAGCAGTACTTC. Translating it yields CASSVGLAYEQYF.

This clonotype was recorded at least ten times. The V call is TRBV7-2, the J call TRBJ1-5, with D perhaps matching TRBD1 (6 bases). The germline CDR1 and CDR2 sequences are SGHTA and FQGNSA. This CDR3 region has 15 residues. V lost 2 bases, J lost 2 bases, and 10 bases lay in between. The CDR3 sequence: CASSLKGGRNQPQHF. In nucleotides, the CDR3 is TGTGCCAGCAGCTTAAAAGGGGGTCGCAATCAGCCCCAGCATTTT.

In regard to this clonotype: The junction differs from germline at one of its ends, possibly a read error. The CDR3 bases are TGTGCCACACGCGGGACTAGCGCGTACCAAGAGCCCCAGTACTTC. The encoded protein is CATRGTSAYQEPQYF. The rearrangement uses TRBV27 and TRBJ2-5, with TRBD2 identical over 10 bases. The CDR3 sequence is 15 residues long. CDR1 is MNHEY and CDR2 is SMNVEV in the germline V gene (reference sequence).

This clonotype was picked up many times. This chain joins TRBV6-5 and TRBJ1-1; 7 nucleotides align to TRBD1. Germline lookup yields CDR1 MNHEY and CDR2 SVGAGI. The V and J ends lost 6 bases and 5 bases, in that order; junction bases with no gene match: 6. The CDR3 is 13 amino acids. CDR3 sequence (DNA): TGTGCCAGCAGGAACAGGGGCCTTACTGAAGCTTTCTTT. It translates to CASRNRGLTEAFF.

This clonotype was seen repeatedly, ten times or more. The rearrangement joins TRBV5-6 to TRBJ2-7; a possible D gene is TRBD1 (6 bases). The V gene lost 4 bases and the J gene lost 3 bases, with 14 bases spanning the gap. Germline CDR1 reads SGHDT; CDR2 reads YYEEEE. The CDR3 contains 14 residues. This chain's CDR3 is CASSTGTWNYEQYF. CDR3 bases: TGTGCCAGCAGCACCGGGACATGGAACTACGAGCAGTACTTC.

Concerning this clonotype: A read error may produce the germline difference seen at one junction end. CDR3 sequence reads: CASGFDSDGSGANDLTF. The CDR3, as DNA: TGTGCTAGTGGATTCGACTCGGACGGATCTGGGGCCAACGACCTGACTTTC. This chain uses TRBV12-5 with TRBJ2-6, with D perhaps matching TRBD1 (5 bases). This CDR3 contains 17 residues. CDR1 and CDR2 (germline): LGHNT, FRNRAP.

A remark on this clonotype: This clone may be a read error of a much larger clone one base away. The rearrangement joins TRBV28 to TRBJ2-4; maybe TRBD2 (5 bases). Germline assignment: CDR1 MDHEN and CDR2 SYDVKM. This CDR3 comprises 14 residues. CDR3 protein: CASSPEGPNNNQYF. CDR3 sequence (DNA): TGTGCCAGCAGTCCCGAGGGTCCTAACAACAATCAGTACTTC.

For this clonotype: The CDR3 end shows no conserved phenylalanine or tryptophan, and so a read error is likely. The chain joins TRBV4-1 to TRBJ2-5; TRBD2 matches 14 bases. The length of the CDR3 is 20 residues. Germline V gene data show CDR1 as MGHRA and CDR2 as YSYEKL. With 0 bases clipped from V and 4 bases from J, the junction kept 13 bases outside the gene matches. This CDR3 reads CASSQDWTGTSGRRGETQYI. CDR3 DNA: TGCGCCAGCAGCCAAGATTGGACCGGGACTAGCGGGAGAAGGGGAGAGACCCAGTACATC.

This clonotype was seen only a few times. Here the CDR3 DNA reads TGCGCCAGCAGTGGGGGAAGAGGGGGTCACACTGAAGCTTTCTTT. It yields the protein CASSGGRGGHTEAFF. The chain joins TRBV5-1 to TRBJ1-1; weak D call: TRBD1 (6 bases). V shed 5 bases and J shed 3 bases, with 17 bases lying between them. CDR1 is SGHRS and CDR2 is YFSETQ in the germline V gene. The CDR3 length is 15 residues.